The source of this T cell receptor beta chain is a study of OX40 agonist ivuxolimab in advanced cancers. In the study overall: In this cohort, patients received ivuxolimab, an agonistic anti-OX40 (CD134) antibody. Past anti-PD-1, anti-PD-L1 or anti-CTLA-4 therapy was accepted, and 30% to 45% had received some. Partial responses, seen in three patients, involved one hepatocellular carcinoma and two cutaneous melanomas.

V gave up 3 bases and J gave up 0 bases, with 15 bases separating them. CDR3 length: 16 residues. The germline gives CDR1 MGHRA, CDR2 YSYEKL. Here immunoSEQ multiplex PCR was the method, and the copy in TCRdb shows in-frame clones only, minus some. The data contain 75,000 to 80,000 clones, approximately 80% of them singletons. This clone was counted a single time. The V call is TRBV4-1, the J call TRBJ2-7, with D tentatively TRBD1 (5 bases). The TCR comes from an adult with an advanced solid tumor such as melanoma, head and neck, liver or kidney cancer. Sequences were derived from CD4+ or CD8+ T cells sorted from blood, sampled in a trial of the OX40 agonist ivuxolimab. The DNA for the CDR3 is TGCGCCAGCAGCCAGGATCAATACAGGAGCTCCTACGAGCAGTACTTC. Amino acids: CASSQDQYRSSYEQYF.